A selection of T cell receptor beta chains follows, all from one sample in a study of cytomegalovirus exposure and HLA in healthy donors. Sequenced by immunoSEQ multiplex PCR; TCRdb stores in-frame clones only, minus some. The top ten hold roughly 2.7% of the sample, which has some 90,000 clones, approximately 71% seen once. Sequenced sample: PBMCs. The receptors shown here come from a man in his fifties or sixties in good health and CMV-seronegative. The CDR3 runs from the conserved cysteine through the conserved F or W. Fields, in order: V gene, J gene, D gene, clone size, CDR3 DNA, CDR3 protein. The D gene is left open where the match is weak. Size is omitted from some rows. Given values are once, few, many or a class for expanded clones.

TRBV2	TRBJ1-6	TRBD1	-	TGTGCCAGCAGTGAAACCCCTCTTCAAGGGGGCATGTCCTATAATTCACCCCTCCACTTT	CASSETPLQGGMSYNSPLHF
TRBV7-3	TRBJ2-5	-	-	TGTGCCAGCAGCCCCTCGCGGGGGCGTGAGACCCAGTACTTC	CASSPSRGRETQYF
TRBV18	TRBJ1-1	TRBD1	-	TGTGCCAGCTCACAGACAGGGGACACTGAAGCTTTCTTT	CASSQTGDTEAFF
TRBV2	TRBJ2-3	-	-	TGTGCCAGCGGGAGCCCCGCCGGGGATACGCAGTATTTT	CASGSPAGDTQYF
TRBV18	TRBJ1-1	-	-	TGTGCCAGCTCCAGCTCTGCGGCGAACACTGAAGCTTTCTTT	CASSSSAANTEAFF
TRBV6-4	TRBJ2-3	-	-	TGTGCCAGCAGCGTGGACAGCAGCACAGATACGCAGTATTTT	CASSVDSSTDTQYF
TRBV7-3	TRBJ2-5	TRBD2	-	TGTGCCAGCAGTTCGCCGGGGGGGACCCAGTACTTC	CASSSPGGTQYF
TRBV7-2	TRBJ1-2	TRBD1	few	TGTGCCAGCAGCTTCACGACAGGGGGATATGGCTACACCTTC	CASSFTTGGYGYTF
TRBV13	TRBJ2-5	TRBD2	-	TGTGCCAGCAGCCGGGGACTAGCGGGGACCCAAGAGACCCAGTACTTC	CASSRGLAGTQETQYF
TRBV18	TRBJ1-1	-	few	TGTGCCACCGCAGGGACTTTAAACACTGAAGCTTTCTTT	CATAGTLNTEAFF
TRBV7-2	TRBJ1-5	-	few	TGTGCCAGCAGCTTAGGGGGGGGGCTTGGTCAGCCCCAGCATTTT	CASSLGGGLGQPQHF
TRBV9	TRBJ1-5	-	once	TGTGCCAGCAGCGTAGGATGGGGGGATCAGCCCCAGCATTTT	CASSVGWGDQPQHF
TRBV11-2	TRBJ1-4	-	-	TGTGCCAGCAGGTCATGGGGCGGAGGGGATGAAAAACTGTTTTTT	CASRSWGGGDEKLFF
TRBV27	TRBJ2-2	-	-	TGTGCCAGCAGTTACAGCGGGGAGCTGTTTTTT	CASSYSGELFF
TRBV29-1	TRBJ1-2	-	-	TGCAGCGTTGAGACAACATCTAACTATGGCTACACCTTC	CSVETTSNYGYTF
TRBV7-9	TRBJ1-2	-	-	TGTGCCAGCAGCTCTCCAGGGTCGAGGGGCTACACCTTC	CASSSPGSRGYTF
TRBV5-4	TRBJ1-1	-	few	TGTGCCAGCAGACAAGGGGGAGGGTCGAACACTGAAGCTTTCTTT	CASRQGGGSNTEAFF
TRBV10-3	TRBJ1-1	TRBD1	many	TGTGCCATCAGGGGGACAGTTGAAGCTTTCTTT	CAIRGTVEAFF
TRBV6-1	TRBJ2-7	TRBD1	-	TGTGCCAGCAGCATACAGGGGTGGGAGCAGTACTTC	CASSIQGWEQYF
TRBV11-2	TRBJ2-7	-	-	TGTGCCAGCAGCTTAGAAATTGGCGGCGAGCAGTACTTC	CASSLEIGGEQYF
TRBV4-1	TRBJ2-1	TRBD2	-	TGCGCCAGCAGCCGCGGACTAGCGGGAGGCGGGTACAATGAGCAGTTCTTC	CASSRGLAGGGYNEQFF
TRBV29-1	TRBJ1-2	TRBD1	-	TGCAGCGTTTTGGGGGACAGGGTTGGATATGGCTACACCTTC	CSVLGDRVGYGYTF
TRBV19	TRBJ1-2	-	-	TGTGCCAGTAGTATGACAGCCTATGGCTACACCTTC	CASSMTAYGYTF
TRBV4-3	TRBJ2-4	-	once	TGCGCCAGCAGCCCCTCGGGAGTGGTGGCCAAAAACATTCAGTACTTC	CASSPSGVVAKNIQYF
TRBV15	TRBJ1-4	-	-	TGTGCCACCAGCAGCGGGACAAACCGTAATGAAAAACTGTTTTTT	CATSSGTNRNEKLFF
TRBV7-2	TRBJ2-1	-	-	TGTGCCAGCAGCACACCCTCCAATGAGCAGTTCTTC	CASSTPSNEQFF
TRBV30	TRBJ2-5	-	-	TGTGCCTGGAGCACCAGGGGTATCGAGACCCAGTACTTC	CAWSTRGIETQYF
TRBV6-6	TRBJ1-1	-	-	TGTGCCAGCAGTTCATACATGAACACTGAAGCTTTCTTT	CASSSYMNTEAFF
TRBV5-4	TRBJ1-2	TRBD1	-	TGTGCCAGCAGTCTCGACAGGGCTAACTATGGCTACACCTTC	CASSLDRANYGYTF
TRBV6-5	TRBJ2-2	TRBD2	-	TGTGCCAGCAGTTACTCGGCGGGGGGGATCACCGGGGAGCTGTTTTTT	CASSYSAGGITGELFF
TRBV4-2	TRBJ2-3	-	-	TGTGCCAGCAGCCAAGAAAGTTTCGGAGATACGCAGTATTTT	CASSQESFGDTQYF
TRBV6-4	TRBJ2-1	-	-	TGTGCCAGCAGTGACTGGCCCCGACAGGATGAGCAGTTCTTC	CASSDWPRQDEQFF
TRBV5-8	TRBJ1-6	TRBD1	-	TGTGCCAGCAGCCTTGGACAGGCCTATAATTCACCCCTCCACTTT	CASSLGQAYNSPLHF
TRBV19	TRBJ1-4	TRBD1	-	TGTGCCAGTATGTTGGTACAGGGGGCTAGGGAAAAACTGTTTTTT	CASMLVQGAREKLFF